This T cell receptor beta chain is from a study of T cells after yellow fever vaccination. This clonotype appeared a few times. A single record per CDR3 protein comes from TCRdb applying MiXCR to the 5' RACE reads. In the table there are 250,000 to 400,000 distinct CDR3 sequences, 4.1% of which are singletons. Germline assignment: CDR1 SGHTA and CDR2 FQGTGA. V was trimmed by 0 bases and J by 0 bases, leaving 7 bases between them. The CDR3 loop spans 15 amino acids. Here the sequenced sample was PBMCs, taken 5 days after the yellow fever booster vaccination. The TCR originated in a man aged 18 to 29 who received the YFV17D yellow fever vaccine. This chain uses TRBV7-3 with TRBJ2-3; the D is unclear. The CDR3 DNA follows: TGTGCCAGCAGCTTAACTGTGGGTAGCACAGATACGCAGTATTTT. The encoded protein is CASSLTVGSTDTQYF.